The source of this TCR beta chain is a study of CD8 T cells in ankylosing spondylitis (dated by TCRdb to between 2016 and 2019). At the level of the whole study: T cell receptor beta repertoires were profiled in healthy donors and ankylosing spondylitis patients so that disease-linked TCR variants could be found. The whole study cohort included over a hundred healthy donors and around 24 ankylosing spondylitis patients. Peripheral blood was sampled, and synovial fluid was also collected from ankylosing spondylitis patients.

Instrument on record: Illumina HiSeq 2500. Quantitative 5'-RACE with molecular barcodes was the method used to prepare the TCR beta libraries. The original pipeline was this. A new computational method, built on a probabilistic model of VDJ rearrangement, was used to identify disease-linked TCR variants. The raw public reads went through TCRdb reprocessing: fastp at Q25, MiXCR clone calling, in-frame beta chains kept. Identical CDR3 protein sequences are pooled into one entry, listed with their most common genes and DNA. The V and J calls come from TCRdb's annotation, not from the publication. This sample has some 130,000 distinct CDR3 sequences in its table, and about 6.7% of those were observed once. The top ten clones comprise roughly 12% of the sample. For CDR1 and CDR2, the germline V gene (reference sequence) lists DFQATT and SNEGSKA. The CDR3 measures 16 amino acids from cysteine to phenylalanine. The sequence is cut down to CDR3 DNA, 48 bases in frame from base 1. The V and J ends are trimmed by 2 bases and 0 bases, leaving 16 bases between them.

In its sample, this clonotype was seen many times. The antigen this receptor binds is unknown. No per-base quality is available; no much larger clone lies one base away. Results and caveats for the whole study, not just this receptor: The disease-linked clones were reported to be significantly enriched in matched synovial fluid samples from ankylosing spondylitis patients. A TCR beta motif of 7 or 8 highly homologous amino acid variants appeared characteristic of blood from ankylosing spondylitis patients. The disease-linked clones showed a CD8+ phenotype and occurred at relatively low frequencies in peripheral blood. Some TCR beta motif variants had previously been reported in synovial fluid and blood of reactive arthritis patients, which suggested common disease-initiation mechanisms.

The chain uses TRBV20-1 and TRBJ1-1; TRBD1 is possibly the D segment (6 matching bases). Material for sequencing was blood, either unsorted or a sorted T cell fraction (not recorded which). This sequence was found in a female donor with ankylosing spondylitis or in good health (not recorded which). In nucleotides, the sequence is TGCAGTGCTAGACACCCACAGGGAGGAGTGAACACTGAAGCTTTCTTT. It encodes CSARHPQGGVNTEAFF.